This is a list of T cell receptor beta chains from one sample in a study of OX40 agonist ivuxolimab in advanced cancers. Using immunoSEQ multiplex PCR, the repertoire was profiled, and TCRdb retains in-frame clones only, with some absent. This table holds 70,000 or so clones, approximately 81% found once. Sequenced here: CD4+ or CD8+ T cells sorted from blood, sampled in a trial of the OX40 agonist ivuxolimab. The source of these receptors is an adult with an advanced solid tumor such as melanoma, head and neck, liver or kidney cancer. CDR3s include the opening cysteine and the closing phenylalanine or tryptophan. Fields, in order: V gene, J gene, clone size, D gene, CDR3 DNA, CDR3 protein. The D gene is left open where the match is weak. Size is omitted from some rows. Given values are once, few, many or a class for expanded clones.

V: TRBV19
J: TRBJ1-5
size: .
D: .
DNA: TGTGCCAGTAGTATGGCTCCGGCATTCAATCAGCCCCAGCATTTT
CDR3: CASSMAPAFNQPQHF

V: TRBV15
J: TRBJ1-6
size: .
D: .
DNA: TGTGCCACCAGCATTGGACAGATTAATTCACCCCTCCACTTT
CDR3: CATSIGQINSPLHF

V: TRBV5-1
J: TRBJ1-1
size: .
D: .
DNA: TGCGCCAGCAGCTTCCAGCAGGGCCCTGAAGCTTTCTTT
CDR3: CASSFQQGPEAFF

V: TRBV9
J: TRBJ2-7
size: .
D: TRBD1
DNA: TGTGCCAGCAGCGTAGGGTTGGGACAGGCCTACGAGCAGTACTTC
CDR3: CASSVGLGQAYEQYF

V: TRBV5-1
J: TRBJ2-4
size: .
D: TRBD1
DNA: TGCGCCAGCAGCACCGGGACAGGGAGTTTAGCCAAAAACATTCAGTACTTC
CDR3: CASSTGTGSLAKNIQYF

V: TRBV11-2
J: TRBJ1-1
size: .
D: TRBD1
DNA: TGTGCCAGCAGCTTTACCGAAGGACAGGGTGGGACTGAAGCTTTCTTT
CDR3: CASSFTEGQGGTEAFF

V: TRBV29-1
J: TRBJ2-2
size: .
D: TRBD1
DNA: TGCAGCGTACAGGGGGCCGGTACCGGGGAGCTGTTTTTT
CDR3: CSVQGAGTGELFF

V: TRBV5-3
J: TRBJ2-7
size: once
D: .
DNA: TGTGCCAGAAGCCGCCAGCCCCGGGTCATCCACGAGCAGTACTTC
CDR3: CARSRQPRVIHEQYF

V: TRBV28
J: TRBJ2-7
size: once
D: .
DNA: TGTGCCAGCAGATCCGGGGTGCCCTACGAGCAGTACTTC
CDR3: CASRSGVPYEQYF

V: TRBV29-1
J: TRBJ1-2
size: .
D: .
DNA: TGCAGCGTCGGACAGTCCAACTATGGCTACACCTTC
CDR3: CSVGQSNYGYTF

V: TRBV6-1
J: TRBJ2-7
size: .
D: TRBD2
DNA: TGTGCCAGCAGTGAAGCGGCCGGGGGGAGCTCCTACGAGCAGTACTTC
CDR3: CASSEAAGGSSYEQYF